This T cell receptor (beta chain) stems from a study of T cell repertoires in cytomegalovirus infection. Via MiXCR, TCRdb re-called the reads, giving one row per CDR3 protein. Of 250,000 to 350,000 distinct CDR3 sequences in the sample, roughly 25% are singletons; the top ten hold roughly 14%. Germline CDR1 DFQATT, CDR2 SNEGSKA (reference sequence). With 3 bases removed from V and 0 bases from J, the gap between germline ends came to 11 bases. The CDR3 totals 14 residues. Sequences were obtained from PBMCs. The TCR sequence derives from a human donor in good health (CMV status not recorded). Some clones in this sample may be carry-over from other donors' samples. This chain connects TRBV20-1 to TRBJ1-1; D remains ambiguous. The CDR3 loop is CSARLTNLNTEAFF. The CDR3 DNA reads TGCAGTGCTAGGCTGACAAATTTGAACACTGAAGCTTTCTTT.